The entry below gives a single T cell receptor beta chain sequence along with its context. Assay: immunoSEQ multiplex PCR; the TCRdb copy retains only in-frame clones and omits some. The profile shows over 70,000 clones, roughly 87% of them singletons. The sample comes from a study of glioma-infiltrating T cells after dendritic cell vaccination. The sequenced sample was blood, obtained before dendritic cell vaccination. This clonotype was sampled from a human donor with glioblastoma.

The CDR3 here is CASSPRTSGVSQEQYF. CDR3 DNA: TGTGCCAGCAGCCCCCGGACTAGCGGGGTCTCACAGGAGCAGTACTTC. The chain couples TRBV6-6 to TRBJ2-7; 12 nucleotides align to TRBD2. Germline assignment: CDR1 MNHNY and CDR2 SVGAGI (reference sequence). J was trimmed by 7 bases and V by 6 bases; bases with no gene match: 13. This CDR3 spans 16 amino acids.